Listed here are 19 T cell receptor beta chains from one sample, sequenced in a study of blood T cell repertoires in COVID-19. Profiling relied on immunoSEQ multiplex PCR, and the TCRdb table lists in-frame clones only, not all of them. The table includes about 440,000 clones, about nine tenths detected once. What was sequenced was peripheral blood. These receptors originate from a woman between 50 and 59 years old with COVID-19, enrolled during active disease.

The chain employs TRBV11-3 and TRBJ2-1, with a tentative D call TRBD2 (5 bases). CDR1 and CDR2 (germline): SGHNT, YENEEA. The CDR3 length is 15 residues. V shed 5 bases and J shed 7 bases, with 18 bases lying between them. The CDR3 is CASSQTGWERNEQFF. The CDR3 DNA is TGTGCCAGCAGCCAAACCGGGTGGGAGAGGAATGAGCAGTTCTTC.

This sequence joins TRBV7-9 and TRBJ1-2; 12 nucleotides line up with TRBD1. There are 15 residues in the CDR3. V lost 0 bases and J lost 6; bases outside the gene matches: 2. Germline CDR1 and CDR2: SEHNR and FQNEAQ (reference sequence). The DNA of the CDR3 is TGTGCCAGCAGCTTAGCGGGGACAGGGGGCAATGGCTACACCTTC. Translating gives CASSLAGTGGNGYTF.

This clone was observed a single time. V and J are TRBV10-2 and TRBJ2-7; 11 bases match TRBD2. Trimming removed 5 bases from V and 3 bases from J; junction bases left unmatched: 3. The CDR3 covers 14 residues. Germline V gene sequence: CDR1 WSHSY, CDR2 SAAADI. Here the CDR3 reads CASSTSGGNYEQYF. CDR3 bases: TGCGCCAGCAGTACTAGCGGGGGAAACTACGAGCAGTACTTC.

V is TRBV19 and J is TRBJ1-5, with D possibly matching TRBD1 (5 bases). The CDR3 is 13 residues long. Germline V gene sequence: CDR1 LNHDA, CDR2 SQIVND (reference sequence). Trimming took off 6 bases at V and 5 bases at J, with 11 bases between the two ends. CDR3: CASSTGRDQPQHF. DNA for the CDR3: TGTGCCAGTAGCACAGGTCGGGATCAGCCCCAGCATTTT.

The chain combines TRBV5-1 with TRBJ1-2; TRBD1 matches at 9 bases. V lost 4 bases, J lost 4 bases, and 11 bases stayed unmatched. Germline V gives CDR1 SGHRS, CDR2 YFSETQ. The CDR3 runs to 16 residues. The CDR3: CASSGTGTPRTYGYTF. The CDR3 DNA reads as TGCGCCAGCAGCGGGACAGGGACCCCTCGGACCTATGGCTACACCTTC.

The rearrangement uses TRBV2 and TRBJ2-6, with D possibly being TRBD2 (6 bases). The CDR3 loop spans 15 amino acids. The germline gives CDR1 SNHLY, CDR2 FYNNEI. V lost 4 bases and J 1 base, leaving 8 bases between the germline ends. The CDR3 DNA follows: TGTGCCAGCAGTGCGGGGGATTCTGGGGCCAACGTCCTGACTTTC. It specifies CASSAGDSGANVLTF.

The chain combines TRBV3-1 (or the pseudogene TRBV3-2) with TRBJ1-3; no clear D. V lost 1 base and J 1 base, leaving 5 bases between the germline ends. Germline V gives CDR1 LGHDT, CDR2 YNNKEL (reference sequence). This CDR3 has 14 amino acids. The CDR3 region has the DNA TGTGCCAGCAGCCAAGCCCAGTCTGGAAACACCATATATTTT. Its protein is CASSQAQSGNTIYF.

The rearrangement joins TRBV6-5 to TRBJ2-1; maybe TRBD1 (6 bases). V gave up 10 bases and J gave up 7 bases, with 17 bases separating them. This CDR3 spans 13 amino acids. Germline loops: CDR1 MNHEY, CDR2 SVGAGI. CDR3 sequence reads: CATSDSYLNEQFF. CDR3 bases: TGTGCCACGTCGGACAGTTACCTAAATGAGCAGTTCTTC.

This clone showed up just once. The gene calls are TRBV7-2 and TRBJ1-4; 9 bases are a match to TRBD1. The V gene's germline CDR1 is SGHTA and CDR2 FQGNSA. This CDR3 comprises 17 residues. The V gene end was trimmed by 6 bases and the J gene end by 8 bases; junction bases not matched to a gene: 16. Here the CDR3 reads CASSRNNRDRVREKLFF. Here the CDR3 DNA reads TGTGCCAGCAGTCGTAACAACCGGGACAGGGTGCGAGAAAAACTGTTTTTT.

The chain recombines TRBV28 with TRBJ1-2; D is possibly TRBD1 (6 bases). The CDR3 length is 11 residues. Germline V gives CDR1 MDHEN, CDR2 SYDVKM. Deletions cut 6 bases from V and 8 bases from J, with 10 bases between. CDR3 region: CASRNREGYTF. The CDR3 nucleotides are TGTGCCAGCAGGAACAGGGAAGGCTACACCTTC.

The chain carries TRBV4-1 and TRBJ1-1, with D tentatively TRBD1 (5 bases). Germline CDR1 reads MGHRA; CDR2 reads YSYEKL. CDR3 length equals 15 residues. V lost 3 bases and J 1 base, leaving 12 bases between the germline ends. CDR3 region: CASSHPTDRNTEAFF. The CDR3, as DNA: TGCGCCAGCAGCCACCCGACAGACCGGAACACTGAAGCTTTCTTT.

V and J are TRBV10-2 and TRBJ1-1; 7 nucleotides align to TRBD1. V lost 8 bases, J lost 2 bases, and 5 bases stayed unmatched. Germline V gene sequence: CDR1 WSHSY, CDR2 SAAADI. There are 13 residues in the CDR3. The CDR3 loop is CASAKGANTEAFF. As DNA, the CDR3 is TGCGCCAGCGCTAAGGGGGCAAACACTGAAGCTTTCTTT.

This chain connects TRBV5-1 to TRBJ2-3, with 9 bases lining up with TRBD2. Per germline, CDR1 SGHRS and CDR2 YFSETQ. V gave up 2 bases and J gave up 4 bases; unmatched junction bases: 11. The CDR3 loop spans 17 amino acids. CDR3 amino acids: CASSLRGGGAIADTQYF. In DNA, the CDR3 is TGCGCCAGCAGCTTACGCGGCGGGGGGGCAATAGCAGATACGCAGTATTTT.

This clone was seen only a few times. The chain joins TRBV5-6 to TRBJ1-2; 8 bases are a match to TRBD1. The CDR3 covers 16 residues. The germline V gene has CDR1 SGHDT and CDR2 YYEEEE. The J segment lost 2 bases and the V segment lost 0 bases, leaving 6 bases of the junction unmatched. CDR3 DNA sequence: TGTGCCAGCAGCTTGGCGCTACAGGGGGTCAACTATGGCTACACCTTC. It codes for CASSLALQGVNYGYTF. The complete variable domain, with remaining parts taken from reference TRBV5-6 and TRBJ1-2, reads DAGVTQSPTHLIKTRGQQVTLRCSPKSGHDTVSWYQQALGQGPQFIFQYYEEEERQRGNFPDRFSGHQFPNYSSELNVNALLLGDSALYLCASSLALQGVNYGYTFGSGTRLTVV.

CDR3 nucleotides: TGCGCCAGCAGTGAAACTAGCGGGGGACCGTACGAGCAGTACTTC. This translates into CASSETSGGPYEQYF. V is TRBV10-2 and J is TRBJ2-7, with 11 bases fitting TRBD2. J was trimmed by 4 bases and V by 3 bases; bases with no gene match: 5. Looked up from germline, CDR1 is WSHSY and CDR2 is SAAADI. This CDR3 is 15 amino acids long.

The chain is built from TRBV5-1 and TRBJ1-2; TRBD1 matches 7 bases. Per the germline V gene, CDR1 is SGHRS and CDR2 is YFSETQ. CDR3 length: 13 residues. Trimming cost V 4 bases and J 2 bases; bases outside gene matches: 2. The CDR3 DNA reads as TGCGCCAGCAGCAGGGACAGCAACTATGGCTACACCTTC. The encoded protein is CASSRDSNYGYTF.

This clone was recorded once. The CDR3 protein is CASRDSGLAGDFTDTQYF. CDR3 DNA: TGTGCCAGCAGAGATAGTGGACTAGCGGGGGATTTCACAGATACGCAGTATTTT. This chain joins TRBV2 and TRBJ2-3, with 13 positions matching TRBD2. This CDR3 is built from 18 residues. Germline-derived CDR1 and CDR2 are SNHLY and FYNNEI. V shed 6 bases, J shed 2 bases, and the junction held 11 bases outside the gene matches.

This clone has just a few counts. The gene calls are TRBV2 and TRBJ2-3; 16 bases align to TRBD2. Germline-derived CDR1 and CDR2 are SNHLY and FYNNEI. The CDR3 has 17 amino acids. The ends lost 6 bases at V and 4 bases at J; junction bases unmatched: 7. This CDR3 reads CASSQTGTSGGADTQYF. CDR3 DNA sequence: TGTGCCAGCAGCCAGACCGGGACTAGCGGGGGGGCAGATACGCAGTATTTT. Looking up the rest from reference TRBV2 and TRBJ2-3 gives the full variable domain: EPEVTQTPSHQVTQMGQEVILRCVPISNHLYFYWYRQILGQKVEFLVSFYNNEISEKSEIFDDQFSVERPDGSNFTLKIRSTKLEDSAMYFCASSQTGTSGGADTQYFGPGTRLTVL.

The chain employs TRBV19 and TRBJ1-5; D gene unclear. V lost 2 bases, J lost 7 bases, and 9 bases lay in between. CDR1 LNHDA and CDR2 SQIVND come from the germline V gene (reference sequence). The CDR3 runs 13 residues. Written as DNA, the CDR3 is TGTGCCAGTAGTATAACCGGAGAACAGCCCCAGCATTTT. This gives the protein CASSITGEQPQHF.